A single sample gave rise to the 2 T cell receptor beta chains below, sequenced in a study of prognosis after radiotherapy for stage I lung cancer. Genomic DNA was subjected to two-round multiplex PCR for amplification of TCR beta CDR3. It was primers specific to each TRBV and TRBJ gene that first-round PCR used. Via MiXCR, TCRdb re-called the multiplex PCR reads, giving one row per CDR3 protein. The data hold around 13,000 distinct CDR3 sequences, with 43% observed a single time. This sample comprised PBMCs, obtained before or after stereotactic body radiation therapy (not recorded which). The receptors come from a donor aged 50 or older with non-small cell lung cancer.

This chain joins TRBV5-1 and TRBJ2-3; maybe TRBD2 (6 bases). Germline loops: CDR1 SGHRS, CDR2 YFSETQ. CDR3 length: 14 residues. V lost 8 bases, J lost 4 bases, and 17 bases lay in between. CDR3 amino acids: CARSQTSFADTQYF. The CDR3 coding sequence is TGCGCCAGAAGCCAAACTAGCTTCGCAGATACGCAGTATTTT.

This clonotype came up a few times. This chain links TRBV5-6 with TRBJ1-1, with 8 bases aligning to TRBD1. Per the germline V gene, CDR1 is SGHDT and CDR2 is YYEEEE. The CDR3 is 14 amino acids. Trimming took 4 bases from V and 11 from J; bases not matched to a gene: 13. The CDR3 coding sequence is TGTGCCAGCAGCGCAAGACAGGGGTGGGGGTCGGCTTTCTTT. This encodes CASSARQGWGSAFF.